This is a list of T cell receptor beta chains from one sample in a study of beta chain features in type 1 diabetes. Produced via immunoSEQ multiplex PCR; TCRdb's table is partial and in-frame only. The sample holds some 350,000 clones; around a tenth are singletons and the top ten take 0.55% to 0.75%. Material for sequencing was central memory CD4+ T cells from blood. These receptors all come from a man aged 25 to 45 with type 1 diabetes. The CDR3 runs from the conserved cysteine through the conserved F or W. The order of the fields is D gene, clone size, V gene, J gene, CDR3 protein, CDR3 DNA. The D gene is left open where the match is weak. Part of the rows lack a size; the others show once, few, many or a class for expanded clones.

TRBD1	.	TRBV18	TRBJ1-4	CASSSNQGAANEKLFF	TGTGCCAGCTCATCGAATCAGGGGGCTGCTAATGAAAAACTGTTTTTT
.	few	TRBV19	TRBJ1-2	CASSIFQGNYGYTF	TGTGCCAGTAGTATTTTTCAGGGGAACTATGGCTACACCTTC
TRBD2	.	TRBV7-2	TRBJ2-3	CASSPSGRSGDTQYF	TGTGCCAGCAGCCCCTCCGGGAGGAGTGGGGATACGCAGTATTTT
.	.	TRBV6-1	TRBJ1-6	CASSGTGSSSPLHF	TGTGCCAGCAGTGGAACAGGGTCCAGTTCACCCCTCCACTTT
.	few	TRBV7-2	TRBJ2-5	CASSFQGIAQETQYF	TGTGCCAGCAGCTTTCAGGGAATAGCGCAAGAGACCCAGTACTTC
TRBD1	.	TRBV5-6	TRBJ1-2	CASSSDRGQGGYTF	TGTGCCAGCAGCAGCGACAGGGGGCAAGGTGGCTACACCTTC
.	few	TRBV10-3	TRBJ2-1	CAISETGRDYNEQFF	TGTGCCATCAGTGAGACGGGGCGGGATTACAATGAGCAGTTCTTC
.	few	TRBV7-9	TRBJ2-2	CASSLGQGSTGELFF	TGTGCCAGCAGCTTAGGTCAGGGTAGCACCGGGGAGCTGTTTTTT
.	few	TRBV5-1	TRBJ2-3	CASSKWDTDTQYF	TGCGCCAGCAGCAAGTGGGACACAGATACGCAGTATTTT
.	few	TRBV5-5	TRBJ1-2	CASSLVELGYTF	TGTGCCAGCAGCTTGGTGGAACTCGGCTACACCTTC
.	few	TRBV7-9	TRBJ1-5	CASSLRPDQPQHF	TGTGCCAGCAGCTTAAGGCCGGATCAGCCCCAGCATTTT
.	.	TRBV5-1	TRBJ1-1	CASSRRQRTEAFF	TGTGCCAGCAGCCGTCGCCAGCGGACTGAAGCTTTCTTT
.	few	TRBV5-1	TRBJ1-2	CASRQVANYGYTF	TGCGCCAGCAGACAGGTAGCTAACTATGGCTACACCTTC
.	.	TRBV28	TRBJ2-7	CASSILGLSYEQYF	TGTGCCAGCAGTATCCTAGGGCTCTCCTACGAGCAGTACTTC
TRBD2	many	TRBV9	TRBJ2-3	CASSLGTSGSMDTQYF	TGTGCCAGCAGCCTCGGGACTAGCGGGAGCATGGATACGCAGTATTTT
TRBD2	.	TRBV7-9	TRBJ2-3	CASSSTSQGDTQYF	TGTGCCAGCAGCTCGACTAGCCAGGGAGATACGCAGTATTTT
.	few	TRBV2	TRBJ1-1	CASSEAQDTEAFF	TGTGCCAGCAGTGAAGCTCAGGACACTGAAGCTTTCTTT
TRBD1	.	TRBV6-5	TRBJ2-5	CASSYSMSRGWETQYF	TGTGCCAGCAGTTACTCGATGTCCAGGGGGTGGGAGACCCAGTACTTC
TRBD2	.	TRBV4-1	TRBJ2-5	CASSQHPKGLAEETQYF	TGCGCCAGCAGCCAACACCCAAAGGGACTAGCGGAAGAGACCCAGTACTTC
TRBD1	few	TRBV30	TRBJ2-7	CAWSEDRGREQYF	TGTGCCTGGAGTGAGGACAGGGGTAGAGAGCAGTACTTC
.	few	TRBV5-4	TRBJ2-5	CASSLWAGEETQYF	TGTGCCAGCAGCTTATGGGCAGGGGAAGAGACCCAGTACTTC
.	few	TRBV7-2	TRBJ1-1	CASSLAGTSTEAFF	TGTGCCAGCAGCTTAGCGGGGACCTCCACTGAAGCTTTCTTT
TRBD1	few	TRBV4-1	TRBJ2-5	CASSLGQRETQYF	TGCGCCAGCAGCCTGGGACAGAGGGAGACCCAGTACTTC
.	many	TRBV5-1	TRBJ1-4	CASSLGLGYGEKLFF	TGCGCCAGCAGCTTGGGGTTAGGGTACGGTGAAAAACTGTTTTTT
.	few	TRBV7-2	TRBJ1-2	CASSSGQPNYGYTF	TGTGCCAGCAGCTCCGGACAGCCTAACTATGGCTACACCTTC
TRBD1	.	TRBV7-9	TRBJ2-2	CASSLVRDRVAGELFF	TGTGCCAGCAGCTTGGTCCGGGACAGGGTGGCCGGGGAGCTGTTTTTT
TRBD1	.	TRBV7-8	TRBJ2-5	CASSHSTGDETQYF	TGTGCCAGCAGCCACTCGACAGGGGACGAGACCCAGTACTTC